Below are 27 T cell receptor beta chains sequenced from a single sample in a study of cytomegalovirus exposure and HLA in healthy donors (dated by TCRdb to the late 2010s). The receptor library was made with the immunoSEQ multiplex PCR assay. For the multiplex PCR, a mixture combining 60 forward primers for TCR Vbeta segments and 13 reverse primers for TCR Jbeta segments was used. TCRdb mirrors the immuneACCESS table, restricted to in-frame sequences. Some clones are absent from its copies; in checked studies, under half trace to an unresolved V gene, and the reason for the others is unknown. The sample records around 200,000 clones, approximately 65% of which are singletons. The leading ten clones occupy 2.5% to 3% of the sample. Sequenced material: PBMCs. The receptors were sampled from a man aged 35 to 55 in good health and CMV-seronegative.

This clone has just a few counts. The CDR3 sequence: CASSLSRGNTEAFF. CDR3 nucleotide sequence: TGCGCCAGCAGCCTGAGTAGGGGGAACACTGAAGCTTTCTTT. The chain uses TRBV4-3 and TRBJ1-1; D is perhaps TRBD1 (5 bases). The CDR3 covers 14 residues. V shed 4 bases and J shed 1 base, with 10 bases lying between them. Germline V lookup: CDR1 LGHNA, CDR2 YSLEER.

The chain recombines TRBV7-2 with TRBJ2-3; 7 bases agree with TRBD1. CDR3 size: 14 residues. Germline V gene sequence: CDR1 SGHTA, CDR2 FQGNSA. Trimming took 5 bases from V and 2 from J; bases not matched to a gene: 4. CDR3 sequence (DNA): TGTGCCAGCAGCCGGGACAGCTACACAGATACGCAGTATTTT. Protein product: CASSRDSYTDTQYF.

This sequence joins TRBV5-6 and TRBJ2-7, with 7 bases aligning to TRBD1. The V gene end was trimmed by 8 bases and the J gene end by 3 bases; junction bases not matched to a gene: 11. The CDR3 has 14 residues. CDR1 is SGHDT and CDR2 is YYEEEE in the germline V gene. The CDR3 bases are TGTGCCAGTAAGGAGACAGGGACCATCTACGAGCAGTACTTC. This codes for CASKETGTIYEQYF.

The CDR3: CASRGTGLARSEQFF. CDR3 nucleotide sequence: TGCGCCAGCAGGGGGACGGGACTAGCTCGGAGTGAGCAGTTCTTC. This chain joins TRBV5-1 and TRBJ2-1; the match to TRBD2 covers 9 bases. The CDR3 covers 15 residues. Trimming at V came to 5 bases and at J to 9 bases, leaving 12 bases not matched to a gene. Germline CDR1 reads SGHRS; CDR2 reads YFSETQ.

The rearrangement links TRBV7-8 to TRBJ2-3, with 8 bases fitting TRBD2. V trimming: 1 base; J trimming: 3 bases; junction bases outside the gene matches: 6. Germline-derived CDR1 and CDR2 are SGHVS and FQNEAQ. This CDR3 is built from 16 residues. This chain's CDR3 is CASSLVAGGETDTQYF. The DNA for the CDR3 is TGTGCCAGCAGCTTAGTGGCGGGGGGCGAGACAGATACGCAGTATTTT.

This chain links TRBV6-5 with TRBJ1-6, with 7 bases that match TRBD1. The CDR3 loop spans 15 amino acids. CDR1 and CDR2 (germline): MNHEY, SVGAGI. Trimming cost V 5 bases and J 9 bases; bases outside gene matches: 10. CDR3 sequence (DNA): TGTGCCAGCAGTGGGTCACAGGGGCCTCTTTCACCCCTCCACTTT. Amino acids: CASSGSQGPLSPLHF.

The J gene is TRBJ2-7, the V gene TRBV6-5; 8 bases are a match to TRBD2. Germline V gives CDR1 MNHEY, CDR2 SVGAGI. J lost 3 bases, V lost 6 bases, and 10 bases had no gene match. This CDR3 has 15 residues. CDR3 sequence: CASSSPPGLVYEQYF. The CDR3 DNA reads as TGTGCCAGCAGCTCCCCTCCGGGACTAGTCTACGAGCAGTACTTC.

CDR3 sequence (DNA): TGTGCCAGCAGCTTACCCGGGACAGGCGTCACCACTGAAGCTTTCTTT. It yields the protein CASSLPGTGVTTEAFF. The J gene is TRBJ1-1, the V gene TRBV5-4; 8 nucleotides agree with TRBD1. Germline loops: CDR1 SGHNT, CDR2 YYREEE (reference sequence). This CDR3 is 16 amino acids long. V lost 2 bases to trimming and J lost 4 bases; unmatched junction nucleotides: 10.

The chain is built from TRBV6-6 and TRBJ2-5; TRBD1 is a possible D gene (6 bases). Trimming took 2 bases from V and 2 from J, leaving 9 bases between them. Germline V CDR1 and CDR2: MNHNY, SVGAGI (reference sequence). The CDR3 contains 14 residues. This CDR3 is CASSYPDRQETQYF. The CDR3 region has the DNA TGTGCCAGCAGTTACCCCGACAGGCAAGAGACCCAGTACTTC.

This sequence joins TRBV6-4 and TRBJ2-1; 7 nucleotides line up with TRBD1. With 5 bases clipped from V and 7 bases from J, the junction kept 11 bases outside the gene matches. The germline gives CDR1 MRHNA, CDR2 SNTAGT. There are 15 residues in the CDR3. The CDR3 bases are TGTGCCAGCAGTCAGAACCCCTACAGGGGTAATGAGCAGTTCTTC. Translating it yields CASSQNPYRGNEQFF.

Notes on this clone: Other DNA sequences from this sample encode an identical CDR3 as well. This chain uses TRBV2 with TRBJ2-2; the match to TRBD2 covers 7 bases. Germline V gene sequence: CDR1 SNHLY, CDR2 FYNNEI. The ends lost 6 bases at V and 1 base at J; junction bases unmatched: 2. The CDR3 is 14 residues long. DNA for the CDR3: TGTGCCAGCAGGGGAGGGCAGAACACCGGGGAGCTGTTTTTT. Residues: CASRGGQNTGELFF. Drawing the rest from reference TRBV2 and TRBJ2-2, the complete variable domain is EPEVTQTPSHQVTQMGQEVILRCVPISNHLYFYWYRQILGQKVEFLVSFYNNEISEKSEIFDDQFSVERPDGSNFTLKIRSTKLEDSAMYFCASRGGQNTGELFFGEGSRLTVL.

The V gene is TRBV7-3, the J gene TRBJ2-6; the match to TRBD1 covers 7 bases. The length of the CDR3 is 18 residues. The junction had 7 bases not matched to a gene; V was cut back by 0 bases and J by 2 bases. The germline V gene encodes CDR1 SGHTA and CDR2 FQGTGA. The CDR3 loop is CASSLTDTGAAGANVLTF. The CDR3 DNA sequence: TGTGCCAGCAGCTTAACGGACACAGGGGCGGCTGGGGCCAACGTCCTGACTTTC.

The chain has TRBV28 and TRBJ1-5; the match to TRBD1 covers 8 bases. The V and J ends lost 2 bases and 2 bases, in that order; junction bases with no gene match: 8. Germline CDR1 MDHEN, CDR2 SYDVKM. The CDR3 contains 17 residues. CDR3 loop: CASSLSRGRKGNQPQHF. The CDR3 DNA reads TGTGCCAGCAGTTTAAGCAGGGGGCGCAAGGGCAATCAGCCCCAGCATTTT.

This rearrangement joins TRBV5-1 to TRBJ2-5; the match to TRBD2 covers 11 bases. CDR1 SGHRS and CDR2 YFSETQ come from the germline V gene. This CDR3 spans 16 amino acids. Trimming removed 0 bases from V and 5 bases from J; junction bases left unmatched: 6. In DNA form, the CDR3 reads TGCGCCAGCAGCTTGGGCACTAGCGGGGGAAAGGAGACCCAGTACTTC. Translation: CASSLGTSGGKETQYF.

This chain connects TRBV7-9 to TRBJ1-3; no clear D. The V end was cut by 1 base, the J end by 2 bases, with 9 bases between. This CDR3 is 15 amino acids long. Per germline, CDR1 SEHNR and CDR2 FQNEAQ (reference sequence). The CDR3 DNA sequence: TGTGCCAGCAGCTTAGACACGAATCCTGGAAACACCATATATTTT. Its translation is CASSLDTNPGNTIYF.

This clone was observed once. The J gene is TRBJ1-6, the V gene TRBV7-9; 7 bases map to TRBD1. Germline V gives CDR1 SEHNR, CDR2 FQNEAQ (reference sequence). J was trimmed by 9 bases and V by 4 bases; bases with no gene match: 6. The CDR3 loop spans 14 amino acids. CDR3 sequence: CASSSRQGPSPLHF. DNA of the CDR3: TGTGCCAGCAGCTCCAGACAGGGTCCTTCACCCCTCCACTTT.

The chain couples TRBV5-1 to TRBJ1-6, with D possibly matching TRBD1 (6 bases). The CDR3 contains 15 residues. The germline CDR1 and CDR2 sequences are SGHRS and YFSETQ. Trimming cost V 0 bases and J 8 bases, with 12 bases left between them. The CDR3 loop is CASSLDLDSYSPLHF. CDR3 in DNA: TGCGCCAGCAGCTTGGACTTGGACAGTTATTCACCCCTCCACTTT.

This sequence joins TRBV28 and TRBJ2-7, with TRBD2 matching over 13 bases. CDR1 MDHEN and CDR2 SYDVKM come from the germline V gene. The CDR3 contains 16 residues. Trimming removed 7 bases from V and 1 base from J; junction bases left unmatched: 7. The CDR3 DNA is TGTGCCAGCAATGCCGGACTAGCGGGGGAGTCCTACGAGCAGTACTTC. Protein product: CASNAGLAGESYEQYF. Looking up the rest from reference TRBV28 and TRBJ2-7 gives the full variable domain: DVKVTQSSRYLVKRTGEKVFLECVQDMDHENMFWYRQDPGLGLRLIYFSYDVKMKEKGDIPEGYSVSREKKERFSLILESASTNQTSMYLCASNAGLAGESYEQYFGPGTRLTVT.

The CDR3 nucleotides are TGTGCCAGCAGCCTCGACAGGGGGCGGGTATTTACTGAAGCTTTCTTT. Protein: CASSLDRGRVFTEAFF. The V gene is TRBV14, the J gene TRBJ1-1; 10 nucleotides agree with TRBD1. Germline V gene lookup returns CDR1 SGHDN and CDR2 FVKESK. The CDR3 is made up of 16 amino acids. V was pared by 4 bases and J by 5 bases, with 10 bases of the junction left unmatched.

This rearrangement joins TRBV27 to TRBJ2-5; D is perhaps TRBD2 (5 bases). The end of the DNA aligns better with TRBJ2-7, so the J call may be wrong. CDR1 and CDR2 (germline): MNHEY, SMNVEV (reference sequence). CDR3 length: 14 amino acids. The CDR3 sequence: CASSLSGSPYEQYF. The CDR3 DNA reads TGTGCCAGCAGTTTATCAGGGAGCCCCTACGAGCAGTACTTC.

V usage is TRBV6-5 and J usage is TRBJ1-4; 8 nucleotides align to TRBD1. The junction had 2 bases not matched to a gene; V was cut back by 6 bases and J by 2 bases. The CDR3 is 14 amino acids. CDR1 and CDR2 from the germline V gene are MNHEY and SVGAGI. The CDR3 bases are TGTGCCAGCAGAAGACAGGGGACTAATGAAAAACTGTTTTTT. Amino acid sequence: CASRRQGTNEKLFF.

V usage is TRBV30 and J usage is TRBJ1-4; the D is unclear. The CDR3 spans 14 residues. With 4 bases removed from V and 5 bases from J, the gap between germline ends came to 14 bases. CDR1 is GTSNPN, CDR2 SVGIG, per germline (reference sequence). The CDR3 here is CAWTPGGLNEKLFF. The DNA of the CDR3 is TGTGCCTGGACTCCGGGCGGGTTAAATGAAAAACTGTTTTTT.

This clone was observed once. V usage is TRBV7-2 and J usage is TRBJ2-2; no clear D. Germline CDR1 SGHTA, CDR2 FQGNSA. The germline V and J ends were trimmed by 5 bases and 5 bases, with 18 bases remaining between them. The CDR3 is 16 amino acids. CDR3 sequence (DNA): TGTGCCAGCAGCCCGGTGATGCTAGATGTAACCGGGGAGCTGTTTTTT. It specifies CASSPVMLDVTGELFF. The full variable domain, with the rest looked up from reference TRBV7-2 and TRBJ2-2, is GAGVSQSPSNKVTEKGKDVELRCDPISGHTALYWYRQSLGQGLEFLIYFQGNSAPDKSGLPSDRFSAERTGGSVSTLTIQRTQQEDSAVYLCASSPVMLDVTGELFFGEGSRLTVL.

This sequence joins TRBV27 and TRBJ2-7; tentative D call: TRBD2 (5 bases). CDR3 length: 15 residues. Between the trimmed V and J ends, which lost 5 bases and 3 bases, there was a span of 17 bases. Germline values: CDR1 MNHEY, CDR2 SMNVEV (reference sequence). This CDR3 is CASSPRTVFLYEQYF. In DNA form, the CDR3 reads TGTGCCAGCAGTCCCAGGACTGTATTTCTCTACGAGCAGTACTTC.

The genes are TRBV7-2 and TRBJ2-3; TRBD2 matches at 9 bases. This CDR3 spans 17 amino acids. Germline trimming cut 1 base from V and 1 base from J; bases unmatched to any gene: 6. Per the germline V gene, CDR1 is SGHTA and CDR2 is FQGNSA. The CDR3 bases are TGTGCCAGCAGCTTAGGCCTAGCGGGATGGGGCACAGATACGCAGTATTTT. This encodes CASSLGLAGWGTDTQYF.

The chain joins TRBV4-1 to TRBJ2-2; 15 nucleotides line up with TRBD2. From germline, CDR1 is MGHRA and CDR2 YSYEKL. The ends lost 5 bases at V and 5 bases at J; junction bases unmatched: 3. The CDR3 runs to 16 residues. CDR3: CASSGGLAGGTGELFF. The DNA for the CDR3 is TGCGCCAGCAGCGGGGGACTAGCGGGAGGTACCGGGGAGCTGTTTTTT.

The chain employs TRBV13 and TRBJ1-4; 7 nucleotides match TRBD1. V lost 5 bases to trimming and J lost 7 bases; unmatched junction nucleotides: 4. The CDR3 runs to 13 residues. The germline gives CDR1 PRHDT, CDR2 FYEKMQ (reference sequence). CDR3 nucleotide sequence: TGTGCCAGCAGCCAAACAGGGGTTGAAAAACTGTTTTTT. As protein: CASSQTGVEKLFF.